This T cell receptor (beta chain) was recorded in a study of metastatic and nonmetastatic thyroid tumors. Study-level background: Comparison of repertoires was carried out across blood and tumor or nodule tissue from malignant and benign thyroid patients.

Overall study results and limits: Across blood and tumor, TCR beta diversity in malignant thyroid tumors was reportedly significantly higher than in benign nodules.

A note on this clone: Its cognate antigen is unknown.

All patients were untreated before thyroid surgery. The CDR3 totals 12 residues. Germline V gene lookup returns CDR1 LGHDT and CDR2 YNNKEL (reference sequence). Trimming stripped 0 bases from V and 5 bases from J, with 4 bases between. Original processing methods: What underpinned the distant-metastasis classifier for papillary thyroid cancer was the set of CDR3 differences across clinicopathological groups. TCRdb re-processed the PCR reads through MiXCR. The V and J calls come from TCRdb's annotation, not from the publication. The table includes more than 85,000 clones, approximately 9% detected once.

Sequencing was performed on blood. This TCR was sampled from a female donor with papillary thyroid cancer or a benign thyroid nodule (not recorded which). Some clones in this sample may be carry-over from other donors' samples. The chain carries TRBV3-1 and TRBJ1-2; D is unclear. The CDR3 coding sequence is TGTGCCAGCAGCCAAGAGGAGTATGGCTACACCTTC. Translated, it gives CASSQEEYGYTF.